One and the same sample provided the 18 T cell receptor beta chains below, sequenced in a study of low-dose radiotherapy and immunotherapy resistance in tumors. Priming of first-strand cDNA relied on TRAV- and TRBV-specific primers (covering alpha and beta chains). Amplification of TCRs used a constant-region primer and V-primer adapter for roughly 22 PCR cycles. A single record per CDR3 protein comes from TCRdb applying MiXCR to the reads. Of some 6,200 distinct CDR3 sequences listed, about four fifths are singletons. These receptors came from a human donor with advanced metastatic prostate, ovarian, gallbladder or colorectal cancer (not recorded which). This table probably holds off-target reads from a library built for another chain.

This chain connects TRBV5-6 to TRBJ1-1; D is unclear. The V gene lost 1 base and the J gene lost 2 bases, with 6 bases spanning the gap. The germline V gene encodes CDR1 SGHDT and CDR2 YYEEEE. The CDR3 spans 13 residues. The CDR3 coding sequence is TGTGCCAGCAGCTTGAGAGCTAACACTGAAGCTTTCTTT. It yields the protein CASSLRANTEAFF.

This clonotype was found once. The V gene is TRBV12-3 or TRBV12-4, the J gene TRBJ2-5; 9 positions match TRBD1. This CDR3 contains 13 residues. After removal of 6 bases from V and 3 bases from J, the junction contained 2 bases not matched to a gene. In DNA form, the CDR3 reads TGTGCCAGCAGGGGGACAGGGAAAGAGACCCAGTACTTC. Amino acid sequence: CASRGTGKETQYF.

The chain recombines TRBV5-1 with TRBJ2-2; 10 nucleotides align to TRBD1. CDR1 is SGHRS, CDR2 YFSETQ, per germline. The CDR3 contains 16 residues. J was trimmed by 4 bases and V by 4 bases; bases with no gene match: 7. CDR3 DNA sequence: TGCGCCAGCAGCGGGACAGGGGTTCCGAGCACCGGGGAGCTGTTTTTT. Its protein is CASSGTGVPSTGELFF.

The CDR3 spells CASSPSPNTYNEQFF. The CDR3 region has the DNA TGTGCCAGCAGCCCCAGCCCTAATACCTACAATGAGCAGTTCTTC. V usage is TRBV3-1 and J usage is TRBJ2-1; D is unclear. V was trimmed by 4 bases and J by 2 bases, leaving 12 bases between them. Germline CDR1 reads LGHDT; CDR2 reads YNNKEL (reference sequence). The CDR3 sequence is 15 residues long.

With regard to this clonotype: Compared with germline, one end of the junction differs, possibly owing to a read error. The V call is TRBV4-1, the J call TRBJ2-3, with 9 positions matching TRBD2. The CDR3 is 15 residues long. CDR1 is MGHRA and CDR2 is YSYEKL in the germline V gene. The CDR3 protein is CASSQEASGKDTQYF. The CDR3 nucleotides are TGTGCCAGCAGCCAAGAGGCTAGCGGGAAAGATACGCAGTATTTT.

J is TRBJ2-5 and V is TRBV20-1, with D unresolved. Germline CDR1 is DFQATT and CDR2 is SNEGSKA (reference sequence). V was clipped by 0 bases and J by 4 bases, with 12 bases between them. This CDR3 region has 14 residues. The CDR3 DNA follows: TGCAGTGCTAGAGATTGGGCGACATTAGAGACCCAGTACTTC. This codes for CSARDWATLETQYF.

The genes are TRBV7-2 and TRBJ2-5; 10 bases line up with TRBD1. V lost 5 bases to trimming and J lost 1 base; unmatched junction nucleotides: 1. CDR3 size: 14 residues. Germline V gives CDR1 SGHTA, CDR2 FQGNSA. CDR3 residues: CASSRDRGQETQYF. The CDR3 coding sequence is TGTGCCAGCAGCCGGGACAGGGGCCAAGAGACCCAGTACTTC.

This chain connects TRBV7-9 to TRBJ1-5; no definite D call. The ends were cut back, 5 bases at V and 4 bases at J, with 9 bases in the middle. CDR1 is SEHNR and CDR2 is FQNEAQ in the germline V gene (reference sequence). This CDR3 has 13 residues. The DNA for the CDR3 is TGTGCCAGCAGCCCCCAGGAGAATCAGCCCCAGCATTTT. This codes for CASSPQENQPQHF. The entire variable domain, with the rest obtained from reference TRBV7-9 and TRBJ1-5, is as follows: DTGVSQNPRHKITKRGQNVTFRCDPISEHNRLYWYRQTLGQGPEFLTYFQNEAQLEKSRLLSDRFSAERPKGSFSTLEIQRTEQGDSAMYLCASSPQENQPQHFGDGTRLSIL.

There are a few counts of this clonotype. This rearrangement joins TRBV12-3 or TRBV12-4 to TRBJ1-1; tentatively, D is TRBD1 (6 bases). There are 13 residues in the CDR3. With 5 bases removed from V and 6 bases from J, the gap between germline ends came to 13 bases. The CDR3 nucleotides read TGTGCCAGCAGTCCACAACAGGGAGCTGAAGCTTTCTTT. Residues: CASSPQQGAEAFF.

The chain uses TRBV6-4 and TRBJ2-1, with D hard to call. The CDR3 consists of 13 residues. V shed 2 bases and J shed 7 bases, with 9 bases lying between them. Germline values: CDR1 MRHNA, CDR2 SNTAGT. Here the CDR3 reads CASSDEVHNEQFF. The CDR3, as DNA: TGTGCCAGCAGTGACGAGGTCCATAATGAGCAGTTCTTC.

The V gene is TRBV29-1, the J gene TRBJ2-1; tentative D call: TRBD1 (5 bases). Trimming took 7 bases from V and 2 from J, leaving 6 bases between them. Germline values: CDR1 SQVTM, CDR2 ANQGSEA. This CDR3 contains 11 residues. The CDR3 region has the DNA TGCAGCGCAGGGCCCTACAATGAGCAGTTCTTC. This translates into CSAGPYNEQFF.

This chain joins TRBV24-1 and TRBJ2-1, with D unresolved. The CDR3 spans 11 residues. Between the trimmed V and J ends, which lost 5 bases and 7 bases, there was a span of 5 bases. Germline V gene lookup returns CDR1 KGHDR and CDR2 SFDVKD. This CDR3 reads CATSVNNEQFF. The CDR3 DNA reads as TGTGCCACCAGTGTCAATAATGAGCAGTTCTTC.

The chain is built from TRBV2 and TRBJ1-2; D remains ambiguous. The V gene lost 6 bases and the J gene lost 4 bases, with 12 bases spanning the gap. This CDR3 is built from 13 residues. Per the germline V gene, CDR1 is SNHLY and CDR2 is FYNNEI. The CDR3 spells CASRVHTSYGYTF. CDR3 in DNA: TGTGCCAGCAGAGTACATACGAGCTATGGCTACACCTTC.

The CDR3 DNA is TGTGCCAGCAGCTCAAGTCGCCTAGCGGGAGGTGAGCAGTACTTC. Protein sequence: CASSSSRLAGGEQYF. The J gene is TRBJ2-7, the V gene TRBV7-9; TRBD2 agrees at 11 bases. Germline CDR1 and CDR2: SEHNR and FQNEAQ (reference sequence). The V and J ends lost 4 bases and 7 bases, in that order; junction bases with no gene match: 9. The CDR3 loop spans 15 amino acids.

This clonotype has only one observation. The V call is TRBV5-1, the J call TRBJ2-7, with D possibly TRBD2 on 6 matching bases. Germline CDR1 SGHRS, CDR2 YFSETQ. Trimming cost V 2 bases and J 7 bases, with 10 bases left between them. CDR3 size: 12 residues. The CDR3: CASSFVGGEQYF. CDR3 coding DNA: TGCGCCAGCAGCTTCGTCGGGGGAGAGCAGTACTTC.

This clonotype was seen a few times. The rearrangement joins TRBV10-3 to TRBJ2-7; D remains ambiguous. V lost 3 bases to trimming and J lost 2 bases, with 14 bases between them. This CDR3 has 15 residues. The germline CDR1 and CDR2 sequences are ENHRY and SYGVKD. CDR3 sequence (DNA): TGTGCCATCAGTGATTCTACACGGCGACCCTACGAGCAGTACTTC. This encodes CAISDSTRRPYEQYF.

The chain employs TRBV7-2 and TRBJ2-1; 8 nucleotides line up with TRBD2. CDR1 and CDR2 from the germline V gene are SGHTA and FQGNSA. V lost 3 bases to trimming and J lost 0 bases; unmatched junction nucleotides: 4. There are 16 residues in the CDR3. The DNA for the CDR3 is TGTGCCAGCAGCTTTAGCGGGGCTAGCTCCTACAATGAGCAGTTCTTC. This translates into CASSFSGASSYNEQFF.

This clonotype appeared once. CDR3 DNA: TGTGCCAGCAGCGGGGCAGGTCTCCGAGGCTACACCTTC. Translating it yields CASSGAGLRGYTF. V usage is TRBV9 and J usage is TRBJ1-2; D is uncertain. This CDR3 is built from 13 residues. Germline loops: CDR1 SGDLS, CDR2 YYNGEE. V was trimmed by 3 bases and J by 8 bases, leaving 14 bases between them.